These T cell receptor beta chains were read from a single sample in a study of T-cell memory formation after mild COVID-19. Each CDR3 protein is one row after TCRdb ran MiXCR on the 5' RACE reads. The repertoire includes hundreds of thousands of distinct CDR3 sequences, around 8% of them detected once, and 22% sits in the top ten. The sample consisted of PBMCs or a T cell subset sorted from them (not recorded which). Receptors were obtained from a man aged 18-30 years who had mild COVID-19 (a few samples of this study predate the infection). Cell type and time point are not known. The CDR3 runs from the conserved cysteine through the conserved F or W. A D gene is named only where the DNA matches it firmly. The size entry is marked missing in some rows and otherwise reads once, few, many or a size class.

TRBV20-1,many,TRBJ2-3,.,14,TGCAGTGCTATCCAATATTTATACACAGATACGCAGTATTTT,CSAIQYLYTDTQYF
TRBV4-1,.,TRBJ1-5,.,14,TGCGCCAGCAGCCAGGCCGGGACCGCGGGGCCCCAGCATTTT,CASSQAGTAGPQHF
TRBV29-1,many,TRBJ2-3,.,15,TGCAGCGTTGAAGGGGTAGCCGTTGTTACAGATACGCAGTATTTT,CSVEGVAVVTDTQYF
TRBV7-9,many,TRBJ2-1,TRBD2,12,TGTGCCAGCAGCTGGGGACTAAATGAGCAGTTCTTC,CASSWGLNEQFF
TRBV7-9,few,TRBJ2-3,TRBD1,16,TGTGCCAGCAGCCAGATGACAGGGGCCTACACAGATACGCAGTATTTT,CASSQMTGAYTDTQYF
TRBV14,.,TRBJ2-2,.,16,TGTGCCAGCAGCCAAGTTGGGGGGGCCGTAACCGGGGAGCTGTTTTTT,CASSQVGGAVTGELFF
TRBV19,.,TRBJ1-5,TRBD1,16,TGTGCCAGTAGTTCCCCGGGACAGCGCCGCGGGGAGCCCCAGCATTTT,CASSSPGQRRGEPQHF
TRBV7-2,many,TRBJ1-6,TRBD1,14,TGTGCCAGCAGCTTCCGACAGGGGAATTCACCCCTCCACTTT,CASSFRQGNSPLHF
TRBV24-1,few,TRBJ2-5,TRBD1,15,TGTGCCACCAGCGACCGAAGAACAGGGGAAGAGACCCAGTACTTC,CATSDRRTGEETQYF
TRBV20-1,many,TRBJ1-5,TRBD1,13,TGCAGTGCTAGCGACAGGGAGGATCAGCCCCAGCATTTT,CSASDREDQPQHF
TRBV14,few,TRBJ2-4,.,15,TGTGCCAGCAGCTCCGGGGTCGGGCCCAAAAACATTCAGTACTTC,CASSSGVGPKNIQYF
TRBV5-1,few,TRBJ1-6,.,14,TGCGCCAGCAGCAAGGACGGAAATAATTCACCCCTCCACTTT,CASSKDGNNSPLHF
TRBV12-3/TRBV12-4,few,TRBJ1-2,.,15,TGTGCCAGCAGACTTGAACAGGGACCCAACTATGGCTACACCTTC,CASRLEQGPNYGYTF
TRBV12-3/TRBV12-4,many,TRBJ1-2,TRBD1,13,TGTGCCAGCAGCTCCGGACAGGGCTATGGCTACACCTTC,CASSSGQGYGYTF
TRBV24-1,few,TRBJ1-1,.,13,TGTGCCACCTCAAGGGGAAGCGGCACTGAAGCTTTCTTT,CATSRGSGTEAFF
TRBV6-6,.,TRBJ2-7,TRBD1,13,TGTGCCAGCAGTACTAGTCAGGGGGCGCGGGCGTCCTTC,CASSTSQGARASF
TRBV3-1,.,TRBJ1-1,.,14,TGTGCCAGCAGCCGGATACCAAGGACCACTGAAGCTTTCTTT,CASSRIPRTTEAFF
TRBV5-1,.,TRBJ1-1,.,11,TGCGCCAGCAGTTCGACCACTGAAGCTTTCTTT,CASSSTTEAFF
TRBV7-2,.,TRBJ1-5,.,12,TGTGCCAGCAGCAAACAGAATCAGCCCCAGCATTTT,CASSKQNQPQHF
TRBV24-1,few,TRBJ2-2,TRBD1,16,TGTGCCACCAGTGATTTGTGGACAGGGGGCACCGGGGAGCTGTTTTTT,CATSDLWTGGTGELFF
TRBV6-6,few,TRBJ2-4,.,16,TGTGCCAGCACCGGGGACGGGAGTAGGTCCAAAAACATTCAGTACTTC,CASTGDGSRSKNIQYF
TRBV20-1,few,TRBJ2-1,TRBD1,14,TGCAGTGCTGGGGACAGGAGGTCCTACAATGAGCAGTTCTTC,CSAGDRRSYNEQFF
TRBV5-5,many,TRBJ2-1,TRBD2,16,TGTGCCAGCAGCTTGGGACTAGCGGGGGTCTACAATGAGCAGTTCTTC,CASSLGLAGVYNEQFF
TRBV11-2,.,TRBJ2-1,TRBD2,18,TGTGCCAGCAGCTTAGATCCGGCTAGCGGGGGGGTATACAATGAGCAGTTCTTC,CASSLDPASGGVYNEQFF
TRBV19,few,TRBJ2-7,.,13,TGTGCCAGTAGTCAGAGGACAGCCTTGGAGCAGTACTTC,CASSQRTALEQYF
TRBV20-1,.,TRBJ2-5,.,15,TGCAGTGCTAGAGATTTCCCGGACCCCAGGGAGACCCAGTACTTC,CSARDFPDPRETQYF
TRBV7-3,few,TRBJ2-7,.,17,TGTGCCAGCAGCCAAGACGGAGCGGACATTAGCTCCTACGAGCAGTACTTC,CASSQDGADISSYEQYF
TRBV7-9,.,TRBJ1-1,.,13,TGTGCCAGCAGCGCCGAAGGGGGCACTGAAGCTTTCTTT,CASSAEGGTEAFF